This TCR beta chain is from a study of spatial heterogeneity in lung cancer. Note on this clonotype: Its matching antigen is unknown. This beta chain lies outside the target of a library built for alpha chains; its clone size means little.

Regarding time point: sample taken at primary tumor resection. Findings and limits, study-wide: Mutation tallies in tumors tracked expanded intratumoral alpha and beta TCR counts.

Each CDR3 protein gets one entry after TCRdb re-called the 5' RACE reads with MiXCR. The sample lists 8,000 or so distinct CDR3 sequences; around 13% were seen once. Sequences were derived from lung tumor tissue, sampled at surgery. This TCR was recovered from a male donor with early-stage non-small cell lung cancer.

The CDR3 DNA is TGTGCCACTTACACGTGGGGGGATGAGCAGTTCTTC. It translates to CATYTWGDEQFF. V usage is TRBV10-3 and J usage is TRBJ2-1; perhaps TRBD2 as D (6 bases). CDR3 length: 12 amino acids. Deletions cut 10 bases from V and 8 bases from J, with 15 bases between. Germline lookup yields CDR1 ENHRY and CDR2 SYGVKD.